These 28 T cell receptor beta chains came from one sample sequenced in a study of blood T cell repertoires in COVID-19. Repertoires were generated with immunoSEQ multiplex PCR, while TCRdb's copy carries only in-frame clones and drops some. The sample consists of a few hundred thousand clones, roughly 88% of them appearing once. Sequenced input: peripheral blood. The receptor source for this set is a woman aged 45-60 years with acute or convalescent COVID-19.

This clone appeared a single time. The CDR3 region is CASSLGGMTGGPYEQYF. The CDR3 region has the DNA TGTGCCAGCAGTTTGGGGGGCATGACGGGAGGGCCCTACGAGCAGTACTTC. The chain employs TRBV27 and TRBJ2-7, with TRBD2 identical over 8 bases. Looked up from germline, CDR1 is MNHEY and CDR2 is SMNVEV (reference sequence). The J segment lost 2 bases and the V segment lost 3 bases, leaving 12 bases of the junction unmatched. The CDR3 loop spans 17 amino acids.

V and J are TRBV10-3 and TRBJ1-2; D is perhaps TRBD1 (6 bases). CDR1 is ENHRY and CDR2 is SYGVKD in the germline V gene. This CDR3 contains 15 residues. Trimming removed 8 bases at V and 8 bases at J, with 24 bases between. The CDR3 DNA is TGTGCCATCGGAAAGGAGTGGTCAGGGGCTTGGGGCTACACCTTC. It specifies CAIGKEWSGAWGYTF.

The chain uses TRBV5-6 and TRBJ2-5, with 7 bases identical to TRBD1. Germline V gives CDR1 SGHDT, CDR2 YYEEEE. Germline trimming cut 7 bases from V and 1 base from J; bases unmatched to any gene: 7. CDR3 length equals 14 residues. The CDR3 reads CASFQGVIQETQYF. In nucleotides, the CDR3 is TGTGCCAGCTTCCAGGGGGTAATCCAAGAGACCCAGTACTTC.

This rearrangement joins TRBV18 to TRBJ1-5; D not certain. Germline values: CDR1 KGHSH, CDR2 LQKENI. The CDR3 is 16 amino acids. Between the trimmed V and J ends, which lost 2 bases and 0 bases, there was a span of 11 bases. Here the CDR3 DNA reads TGTGCCAGCTCACCATCCGGCGGAGATAGCAATCAGCCCCAGCATTTT. As protein: CASSPSGGDSNQPQHF.

In its sample, this clone was seen once. The rearrangement uses TRBV5-5 and TRBJ1-2; no clear D. Germline V CDR1 and CDR2: SGHKS, YYEKEE (reference sequence). V lost 3 bases and J 8 bases, leaving 17 bases between the germline ends. The CDR3 spans 14 residues. CDR3 in DNA: TGTGCCAGCAGCTCAAATATAGGAAGCGGGGGCTACACCTTC. This codes for CASSSNIGSGGYTF.

This clone is a singleton in its sample. The J gene is TRBJ1-6, the V gene TRBV9; 7 positions agree with TRBD1. V was clipped by 1 base and J by 8 bases; unmatched bases: 3. The CDR3 consists of 14 residues. Germline lookup yields CDR1 SGDLS and CDR2 YYNGEE. The CDR3 spells CASSVTGADSPLHF. The CDR3 nucleotides are TGTGCCAGCAGCGTAACAGGGGCGGATTCACCCCTCCACTTT.

The V and J genes are TRBV9 and TRBJ1-6; the D gene is possibly TRBD1 (5 bases). Trimming removed 10 bases at V and 10 bases at J, with 15 bases between. The CDR3 extends over 12 amino acids. CDR1 SGDLS and CDR2 YYNGEE come from the germline V gene. Written as DNA, the CDR3 is TGTGCCTCAGGGCGAATAGAATCACCCCTCCACTTT. Amino acids: CASGRIESPLHF.

V usage is TRBV10-3 and J usage is TRBJ1-2; D gene ambiguous. The V end lost 9 bases, the J end lost 2 bases, and 10 bases lay between the germline ends. Germline CDR1 reads ENHRY; CDR2 reads SYGVKD. CDR3 size: 12 residues. The CDR3 here is CAILDGNYGYTF. As DNA, the CDR3 is TGTGCCATACTAGACGGGAACTATGGCTACACCTTC.

This clone has more than one count but fewer than ten. The CDR3 region has the DNA TGTGCCAGCAGCTTAGCCAGGACAGCGAACACTGAAGCTTTCTTT. The encoded protein is CASSLARTANTEAFF. This chain uses TRBV7-9 with TRBJ1-1, with D perhaps matching TRBD1 (6 bases). V was clipped by 0 bases and J by 1 base, with 9 bases between them. Per the germline V gene, CDR1 is SEHNR and CDR2 is FQNEAQ (reference sequence). This CDR3 region has 15 residues. The full variable domain, with the rest looked up from reference TRBV7-9 and TRBJ1-1, is DTGVSQNPRHKITKRGQNVTFRCDPISEHNRLYWYRQTLGQGPEFLTYFQNEAQLEKSRLLSDRFSAERPKGSFSTLEIQRTEQGDSAMYLCASSLARTANTEAFFGQGTRLTVV.

The V gene is TRBV28, the J gene TRBJ2-3, with 9 bases identical to TRBD1. The V gene's germline CDR1 is MDHEN and CDR2 SYDVKM. The trim removed 8 bases at V and 3 bases at J, leaving 6 bases unmatched. This CDR3 spans 14 amino acids. The CDR3 spells CASGLGTGTDTQYF. The CDR3 DNA is TGTGCCAGCGGGCTTGGGACAGGGACAGATACGCAGTATTTT.

This chain joins TRBV2 and TRBJ1-1, with no clear D. The V gene's germline CDR1 is SNHLY and CDR2 FYNNEI. The CDR3 contains 15 residues. V was shortened by 7 bases and J by 5 bases, with 20 bases between the two germline ends. CDR3 DNA sequence: TGTGCCAGCACCAGAGCTGGGTGGGAGAGGACTGAAGCTTTCTTT. Protein sequence: CASTRAGWERTEAFF.

The chain uses TRBV5-1 and TRBJ1-1, with D perhaps TRBD1 (6 bases). The CDR3 consists of 16 residues. V was trimmed by 4 bases and J by 1 base, leaving 17 bases between them. The germline V gene has CDR1 SGHRS and CDR2 YFSETQ. DNA of the CDR3: TGCGCCAGCAGCAGGGACATTACTTCAGGGAACACTGAAGCTTTCTTT. This translates into CASSRDITSGNTEAFF.

Note on this clone: Other DNA sequences in this sample translate to the same CDR3. The chain carries TRBV3-1 (or the pseudogene TRBV3-2) and TRBJ1-2; 7 bases line up with TRBD1. The CDR3 has 14 residues. CDR1 and CDR2 (germline): LGHDT, YNNKEL (reference sequence). V trimming: 5 bases; J trimming: 8 bases; junction bases outside the gene matches: 11. The CDR3: CASSKGAGESGYTF. CDR3 DNA: TGTGCCAGCAGCAAGGGGGCAGGGGAGTCGGGCTACACCTTC.

This chain links TRBV5-5 with TRBJ2-1; tentative D call: TRBD1 (6 bases). Germline V lookup: CDR1 SGHKS, CDR2 YYEKEE (reference sequence). The CDR3 has 15 amino acids. V lost 4 bases, J lost 0 bases, and 11 bases lay in between. CDR3 bases: TGTGCCAGCAGCGCCGGACAGAGCTCCTACAATGAGCAGTTCTTC. It encodes CASSAGQSSYNEQFF.

V is TRBV30 and J is TRBJ1-5; 9 nucleotides agree with TRBD1. Germline V lookup: CDR1 GTSNPN, CDR2 SVGIG (reference sequence). The junction had 15 bases not matched to a gene; V was cut back by 5 bases and J by 7 bases. There are 16 residues in the CDR3. This chain's CDR3 is CAWGSGQGKFKQPQHF. CDR3 DNA: TGTGCCTGGGGTTCAGGACAGGGGAAGTTCAAGCAGCCCCAGCATTTT.

This clone was observed a few times. Other DNA sequences within the sample encode an identical CDR3. The gene calls are TRBV11-2 and TRBJ2-7; D ambiguous. The germline V and J ends were trimmed by 2 bases and 4 bases, with 3 bases remaining between them. The germline CDR1 and CDR2 sequences are SGHAT and FQNNGV. This CDR3 has 11 amino acids. The CDR3 coding sequence is TGTGCCAGCAGCTTACAATACGAGCAGTACTTC. Protein sequence: CASSLQYEQYF.

This rearrangement joins TRBV9 to TRBJ2-7; 9 positions agree with TRBD1. CDR1 is SGDLS and CDR2 is YYNGEE in the germline V gene. J lost 6 bases, V lost 3 bases, and 7 bases had no gene match. The CDR3 is made up of 14 amino acids. For the CDR3, the DNA is TGTGCCAGCAGCGCGGGGACAGGGCGGCGCGAGCAGTACTTC. Translated, it gives CASSAGTGRREQYF.

V gene TRBV10-3 combines with J gene TRBJ2-7; 9 bases align to TRBD1. The CDR3 extends over 14 amino acids. Per the germline V gene, CDR1 is ENHRY and CDR2 is SYGVKD. V was clipped by 7 bases and J by 2 bases; unmatched bases: 6. CDR3 coding DNA: TGTGCCATCACAACCGGGACAGGGCCCTACGAGCAGTACTTC. Residues: CAITTGTGPYEQYF.

The chain is built from TRBV6-5 and TRBJ2-7; D gene unclear. CDR1 MNHEY and CDR2 SVGAGI come from the germline V gene. CDR3 length: 13 residues. V shed 2 bases and J shed 1 base, with 6 bases lying between them. The CDR3 bases are TGTGCCAGCAGTTACAGGCGGTCCTACGAGCAGTACTTC. The encoded protein is CASSYRRSYEQYF.

The J gene is TRBJ2-1, the V gene TRBV30; D gene uncertain. Germline-derived CDR1 and CDR2 are GTSNPN and SVGIG (reference sequence). V dropped 1 base and J dropped 0 bases, with 7 bases sitting between them. The CDR3 sequence is 14 residues long. CDR3 amino acids: CAWSGLSSYNEQFF. In DNA form, the CDR3 reads TGTGCCTGGAGTGGGCTCAGCTCCTACAATGAGCAGTTCTTC.

V and J are TRBV29-1 and TRBJ1-2; D uncertain. The CDR3 is 13 residues long. In germline, CDR1 is SQVTM, CDR2 ANQGSEA. With 3 bases removed from V and 8 bases from J, the gap between germline ends came to 16 bases. CDR3 coding DNA: TGCAGCGTTGATTACACGACTACGAACGGCTACACCTTC. Translation: CSVDYTTTNGYTF.

This chain connects TRBV6-5 to TRBJ2-7; 7 positions agree with TRBD1. J lost 0 bases, V lost 4 bases, and 6 bases had no gene match. The germline V gene encodes CDR1 MNHEY and CDR2 SVGAGI. This CDR3 comprises 15 residues. In nucleotides, the CDR3 is TGTGCCAGCAGTTCAGACAGGGTGAGCTCCTACGAGCAGTACTTC. The encoded protein is CASSSDRVSSYEQYF.

The chain recombines TRBV5-4 with TRBJ2-2, with 9 bases aligning to TRBD2. Trimming took 4 bases from V and 4 from J; bases not matched to a gene: 8. In germline, CDR1 is SGHNT, CDR2 YYREEE (reference sequence). This CDR3 contains 16 residues. CDR3 bases: TGTGCCAGCAGCGACCGCTCGCGGGAGGGCACCGGGGAGCTGTTTTTT. Protein: CASSDRSREGTGELFF. Complete variable domain (other parts from reference TRBV5-4 and TRBJ2-2): ETGVTQSPTHLIKTRGQQVTLRCSSQSGHNTVSWYQQALGQGPQFIFQYYREEENGRGNFPPRFSGLQFPNYSSELNVNALELDDSALYLCASSDRSREGTGELFFGEGSRLTVL.

The chain joins TRBV29-1 to TRBJ2-1, with TRBD2 as a possible D gene (6 bases). The V end was cut by 4 bases, the J end by 1 base, with 17 bases between. CDR1 and CDR2 from the germline V gene are SQVTM and ANQGSEA. This CDR3 has 16 amino acids. For the CDR3, the DNA is TGCAGCGTTGCGGGGGACCAAGCCGGGTCCTACAATGAGCAGTTCTTC. Protein product: CSVAGDQAGSYNEQFF.

J is TRBJ1-2 and V is TRBV12-3 or TRBV12-4; no firm D call. Between the trimmed V and J ends, which lost 5 bases and 8 bases, there was a span of 12 bases. The CDR3 is made up of 12 amino acids. CDR3: CASSLPIGGYTF. The DNA of the CDR3 is TGTGCCAGCAGTCTCCCGATCGGGGGCTACACCTTC.

The V and J genes are TRBV2 and TRBJ1-2; perhaps TRBD1 as D (6 bases). Trimming removed 5 bases at V and 7 bases at J, with 23 bases between. CDR1 and CDR2 from the germline V gene are SNHLY and FYNNEI. The CDR3 extends over 16 amino acids. CDR3: CASSLIPGHFVGGYTF. The CDR3 DNA sequence: TGTGCCAGCAGTCTAATTCCGGGACACTTTGTGGGTGGCTACACCTTC.

The rearrangement joins TRBV10-3 to TRBJ1-3, with D possibly being TRBD1 (5 bases). This CDR3 spans 14 amino acids. Germline CDR1 is ENHRY and CDR2 is SYGVKD. V gave up 3 bases and J gave up 4 bases, with 10 bases separating them. CDR3 bases: TGTGCCATCAGTGACCCAGGGCGCGGAAACACCATATATTTT. Translating it yields CAISDPGRGNTIYF.

Turning to this clone: Compared with germline, one end of the junction differs, possibly owing to a read error. This chain links TRBV15 with TRBJ1-5; D might be TRBD1 (5 bases). CDR1 is LNHNV, CDR2 YYDKDF, per germline (reference sequence). The CDR3 totals 14 residues. The CDR3 sequence: CGTATDGGNQPQHF. In nucleotides, the CDR3 is TGTGGCACCGCGACAGATGGAGGCAATCAGCCCCAGCATTTT.